These 6 T cell receptor beta chains were all obtained from the same sample, sequenced in a study of blood T cell repertoires in COVID-19. Assay used: immunoSEQ multiplex PCR; TCRdb lists only in-frame clones, some missing. The table shows fewer than 500,000 clones, with 75% to 90% occurring only once. Material for sequencing was PBMCs or T cells enriched from blood (not recorded which). These TCRs come from a woman between 18 and 30 years old who had recovered from COVID-19.

The V call is TRBV6-5, the J call TRBJ1-5; 8 bases match TRBD1. Germline CDR1 and CDR2: MNHEY and SVGAGI. J gave up 1 base and V 4 bases, and 6 bases lay outside the gene matches. The CDR3 length is 16 residues. DNA for the CDR3: TGTGCCAGCAGTTCGGACAGGGAGAGGAGCAATCAGCCCCAGCATTTT. This gives the protein CASSSDRERSNQPQHF.

The V call is TRBV5-1, the J call TRBJ2-7, with a possible D match to TRBD1 (6 bases). The V gene lost 0 bases and the J gene lost 1 base, with 11 bases spanning the gap. Germline CDR1 and CDR2: SGHRS and YFSETQ. The CDR3 has 15 residues. Written as DNA, the CDR3 is TGCGCCAGCAGCTTGGTCTCAGGGGATTCCTACGAGCAGTACTTC. Amino acid sequence: CASSLVSGDSYEQYF.

This chain joins TRBV12-2 and TRBJ1-6. TRBV12-2 corresponds to a pseudogene. CDR3 length equals 17 residues. The CDR3 here is CASRSRRGSSYNSPLHF. The CDR3, as DNA: TGTGCAAGTCGCAGCAGGAGGGGAAGCTCCTATAATTCACCCCTCCACTTT.

The genes are TRBV7-8 and TRBJ1-6; no clear D gene. The CDR3 sequence is 13 residues long. V was trimmed by 1 base and J by 7 bases, leaving 5 bases between them. Germline CDR1 is SGHVS and CDR2 is FQNEAQ. CDR3 nucleotides: TGTGCCAGCAGCTTAGAACGGAATTCACCCCTCCACTTT. It yields the protein CASSLERNSPLHF. Full variable domain (outside the CDR3, taken from reference TRBV7-8 and TRBJ1-6): GAGVSQSPRYKVAKRGQDVALRCDPISGHVSLFWYQQALGQGPEFLTYFQNEAQLDKSGLPSDRFFAERPEGSVSTLKIQRTQQEDSAVYLCASSLERNSPLHFGNGTRLTVT.

This chain joins TRBV10-1 and TRBJ1-2; 9 nucleotides agree with TRBD1. Per germline, CDR1 WNHNN and CDR2 SYGVQD (reference sequence). The CDR3 has 13 amino acids. Trimming cost V 5 bases and J 5 bases; bases outside gene matches: 3. This CDR3 reads CASSLGQGYGYTF. CDR3 coding DNA: TGCGCCAGCAGTCTCGGACAGGGGTATGGCTACACCTTC.

The rearrangement links TRBV4-2 to TRBJ1-2, with 8 nucleotides matching TRBD1. The length of the CDR3 is 16 residues. CDR1 is LGHNA, CDR2 YNFKEQ, per germline. The ends lost 0 bases at V and 7 bases at J; junction bases unmatched: 10. The CDR3 sequence is CASSQDTGTGPSGYTF. CDR3 DNA: TGTGCCAGCAGCCAAGATACGGGGACAGGTCCTAGTGGCTACACCTTC.